The 22 T cell receptor beta chains listed next were all sequenced from one sample in a study of cytomegalovirus exposure and HLA in healthy donors. It was with 60 Vbeta and 13 Jbeta primers that the PCR ran. Profiled with immunoSEQ multiplex PCR; TCRdb holds only in-frame clones, not every one. The sample lists around 150,000 clones; 50% to 75% were seen once. The specimen was PBMCs. The receptors shown here come from a woman between 40 and 50 years old in good health and CMV-seronegative.

The chain carries TRBV19 and TRBJ2-1, with TRBD2 as a possible D gene (5 bases). The CDR3 contains 12 residues. V gave up 3 bases and J gave up 11 bases, with 11 bases separating them. Germline CDR1 is LNHDA and CDR2 is SQIVND (reference sequence). The CDR3 sequence is CASSILRGKQFF. The CDR3 DNA reads TGTGCCAGTAGTATCCTCCGAGGGAAGCAGTTCTTC.

This clone was observed once. The genes are TRBV25-1 and TRBJ1-2, with D maybe TRBD1 (5 bases). The V end lost 4 bases, the J end lost 4 bases, and 10 bases lay between the germline ends. Germline V gene data show CDR1 as MGHDK and CDR2 as SYGVNS. The CDR3 runs to 13 residues. CDR3 DNA sequence: TGTGCCAGCAGTGGCGGGGGGAGCTATGGCTACACCTTC. Residues: CASSGGGSYGYTF.

This chain links TRBV7-9 with TRBJ2-1; weak D call: TRBD2 (5 bases). Germline CDR1 and CDR2: SEHNR and FQNEAQ (reference sequence). The CDR3 extends over 15 amino acids. The ends were cut back, 3 bases at V and 2 bases at J, with 11 bases in the middle. CDR3 DNA: TGTGCCAGCAGCTTCAGAGGGTGGGCCTACAATGAGCAGTTCTTC. Its translation is CASSFRGWAYNEQFF.

This clone was seen a single time. The DNA of the CDR3 is TGTGCCAGCTCACCGGGAGTTTCCTCTGGAAACACCATATATTTT. It translates to CASSPGVSSGNTIYF. This chain connects TRBV18 to TRBJ1-3; no reliable D call. V was pared by 3 bases and J by 0 bases, with 9 bases between. CDR1 is KGHSH and CDR2 is LQKENI in the germline V gene. CDR3 size: 15 residues.

This clone was detected a few times. This chain connects TRBV6-5 to TRBJ1-3; D ambiguous. This CDR3 region has 15 residues. The germline V and J ends were trimmed by 7 bases and 0 bases, with 13 bases remaining between them. CDR1 and CDR2 from the germline V gene are MNHEY and SVGAGI. The CDR3 sequence is CASMAVRGSGNTIYF. The CDR3 coding sequence is TGTGCCAGCATGGCGGTCCGGGGCTCTGGAAACACCATATATTTT.

This sequence joins TRBV5-4 and TRBJ1-2; possible D gene TRBD1, 5 bases. Germline values: CDR1 SGHNT, CDR2 YYREEE (reference sequence). V was shortened by 4 bases and J by 5 bases, with 12 bases between the two germline ends. The CDR3 loop spans 13 amino acids. The CDR3 nucleotides read TGTGCCAGCAGCCTGGACGGGACTTATGGCTACACCTTC. It yields the protein CASSLDGTYGYTF.

The chain couples TRBV11-2 to TRBJ2-1; the D gene is possibly TRBD1 (6 bases). Germline CDR1 reads SGHAT; CDR2 reads FQNNGV. This CDR3 has 13 residues. Trimming took off 0 bases at V and 10 bases at J, with 10 bases between the two ends. DNA for the CDR3: TGTGCCAGCAGCTTAGAGGGGGCAGGAGAGCAGTTCTTC. Protein: CASSLEGAGEQFF.

This clone has more than one count but fewer than ten. The chain is built from TRBV5-4 and TRBJ1-1; no firm D call. The V and J ends lost 0 bases and 5 bases respectively, with 17 bases between them. CDR1 is SGHNT and CDR2 is YYREEE in the germline V gene (reference sequence). This CDR3 contains 16 residues. The CDR3 coding sequence is TGTGCCAGCAGCTTGGGCTCTCTGGCCGGGAGGACTGAAGCTTTCTTT. Translated, it gives CASSLGSLAGRTEAFF.

CDR3 sequence (DNA): TGTGCCAGCAGTATGACAGGGAAGGGGAGGGGCTACACCTTC. Protein: CASSMTGKGRGYTF. The gene calls are TRBV27 and TRBJ1-2, with TRBD1 matching over 7 bases. Germline assignment: CDR1 MNHEY and CDR2 SMNVEV (reference sequence). Trimming cost V 5 bases and J 8 bases; bases outside gene matches: 11. The CDR3 totals 14 residues.

V and J are TRBV9 and TRBJ2-1, with 11 bases aligning to TRBD1. The CDR3 contains 15 residues. Losses at the gene ends were 3 bases for V and 6 bases for J; bases not matched to a gene: 5. CDR1 SGDLS and CDR2 YYNGEE come from the germline V gene. CDR3 coding DNA: TGTGCCAGCAGCGGAACAGGGACAGGGGGCAATGAGCAGTTCTTC. Its protein product is CASSGTGTGGNEQFF.

This chain joins TRBV30 and TRBJ2-5; possible D gene TRBD2, 7 bases. Trimming took off 4 bases at V and 5 bases at J, with 20 bases between the two ends. The CDR3 consists of 15 residues. Germline V lookup: CDR1 GTSNPN, CDR2 SVGIG (reference sequence). DNA of the CDR3: TGTGCCTGGACCCCAGATGCGGGGGCGCGGGAGACCCAGTACTTC. It encodes CAWTPDAGARETQYF.

This clone turned up a few times. This chain connects TRBV18 to TRBJ1-2; 7 bases fit TRBD1. With V trimmed by 6 bases and J by 4 bases, 11 bases remained unmatched. The germline gives CDR1 KGHSH, CDR2 LQKENI. The CDR3 spans 15 residues. CDR3 sequence reads: CASSRQGESRYGYTF. DNA of the CDR3: TGTGCCAGCTCCCGACAGGGTGAGAGTCGCTATGGCTACACCTTC.

This rearrangement joins TRBV23-1 to TRBJ1-1, with 9 bases matching TRBD1. TRBV23-1 has ORF status, its function being uncertain. The ends lost 3 bases at V and 1 base at J; junction bases unmatched: 12. The CDR3 length is 18 residues. This CDR3 reads CASSHPGTGRLSNTEAFF. CDR3 DNA: TGCGCCAGCAGTCACCCGGGGACAGGGCGACTATCGAACACTGAAGCTTTCTTT.

This clone was picked up one time. Distinct nucleotide sequences in the sample also encode this CDR3. The chain's CDR3 is CASSLGGENEQFF. The CDR3 nucleotides read TGTGCCAGCAGTCTCGGGGGGGAGAATGAGCAGTTCTTC. The J gene is TRBJ2-1, the V gene TRBV7-2, with TRBD2 matching 8 bases. Germline V gives CDR1 SGHTA, CDR2 FQGNSA. The CDR3 loop spans 13 amino acids. V shed 6 bases and J 7 bases; nucleotides not matched to a gene: 5.

This clone was observed a handful of times. This chain uses TRBV6-5 with TRBJ2-7; 12 bases agree with TRBD1. The CDR3 spans 15 residues. V gave up 0 bases and J gave up 5 bases; unmatched junction bases: 2. CDR1 MNHEY and CDR2 SVGAGI come from the germline V gene. CDR3 in DNA: TGTGCCAGCAGTTACTCTAGGGACAGGGGGCACGAGCAGTACTTC. Protein sequence: CASSYSRDRGHEQYF.

V usage is TRBV21-1 and J usage is TRBJ2-5; the table names TRBD2, a call not compared with the DNA. TRBV21-1 is designated a pseudogene. This CDR3 spans 15 amino acids. CDR3 sequence: CASSTPGGTLGTQYF. The CDR3 DNA is TGTGCCAGCAGCACCCCGGGGGGAACCCTAGGAACCCAGTACTTC.

This chain links TRBV12-5 with TRBJ1-2, with D possibly matching TRBD1 (5 bases). Germline V gene lookup returns CDR1 LGHNT and CDR2 FRNRAP. This CDR3 spans 14 amino acids. Trimming cost V 7 bases and J 0 bases, with 12 bases left between them. CDR3 amino acids: CASAVTDSNYGYTF. For the CDR3, the DNA is TGTGCTAGTGCTGTGACAGACTCTAACTATGGCTACACCTTC.

The V and J genes are TRBV6-5 and TRBJ2-1, with 7 bases lining up with TRBD1. J lost 8 bases, V lost 6 bases, and 7 bases had no gene match. This CDR3 has 13 residues. Germline V gene lookup returns CDR1 MNHEY and CDR2 SVGAGI. CDR3 in amino acids: CASRPKGAHEQFF. Here the CDR3 DNA reads TGTGCCAGCAGACCGAAGGGGGCACATGAGCAGTTCTTC.

V and J are TRBV6-6 and TRBJ2-7, with 11 bases matching TRBD1. The CDR3 is 14 amino acids. The V gene's germline CDR1 is MNHNY and CDR2 SVGAGI (reference sequence). Germline trimming cut 4 bases from V and 4 bases from J; bases unmatched to any gene: 3. In DNA, the CDR3 is TGTGCCAGCAGTTTAGGGACAGGGGGGTACGAGCAGTACTTC. Its protein product is CASSLGTGGYEQYF.

The V gene is TRBV5-4, the J gene TRBJ1-2; 9 positions agree with TRBD1. Trimming cost V 7 bases and J 8 bases; bases outside gene matches: 12. The CDR3 is 14 amino acids. Germline CDR1 is SGHNT and CDR2 is YYREEE (reference sequence). The CDR3 is CASGDRELTRGYTF. CDR3 DNA sequence: TGTGCCAGCGGGGACAGGGAACTAACTAGGGGCTACACCTTC.

The V gene is TRBV5-1, the J gene TRBJ2-7; 8 bases agree with TRBD1. Germline CDR1 and CDR2: SGHRS and YFSETQ. The CDR3 loop spans 16 amino acids. J lost 0 bases, V lost 4 bases, and 9 bases had no gene match. CDR3 sequence: CASSRGQGIDSYEQYF. CDR3 nucleotides: TGCGCCAGCAGCCGCGGACAGGGCATAGACTCCTACGAGCAGTACTTC.

This rearrangement joins TRBV7-2 to TRBJ2-5; TRBD2 matches at 14 bases. The V gene end was trimmed by 5 bases and the J gene end by 1 base; junction bases not matched to a gene: 3. This CDR3 region has 16 residues. CDR1 SGHTA and CDR2 FQGNSA come from the germline V gene. In nucleotides, the CDR3 is TGTGCCAGCAGCATCGGGACTAGCGGGGGCCAAGAGACCCAGTACTTC. This translates into CASSIGTSGGQETQYF.